This entry describes one T cell receptor (beta chain). Its target is unknown. Germline CDR1 and CDR2: SGHAT and FQNNGV. Trimming took 4 bases from V and 1 from J, leaving 10 bases between them. The CDR3 runs 15 residues. This sample was taken from a study of graft-versus-host responses after intestinal transplantation. For the study at large: Anti-thymocyte globulin induction was given to all recipients, followed by tacrolimus and steroids for approximately three years. Study-level points and caveats: Subjects displaying graft-donor T cell macrochimerism possessed elevated graft-versus-host to host-versus-graft clonal ratios inside allografts.

Data came from immunoSEQ multiplex PCR; TCRdb stores just in-frame clones and leaves some out. The data show roughly 100,000 clones, approximately 93% seen once. The specimen was unstimulated CD8+ T cells sorted from spleen or lymph node cells, collected before intestinal transplant. The V call is TRBV11-2, the J call TRBJ1-4, with a tentative D call TRBD1 (6 bases). This sequence originates from a human donor who received an intestinal transplant. CDR3 bases: TGTGCCAGCAGCTCCTCGACAGGAACTAATGAAAAACTGTTTTTT. Translated: CASSSSTGTNEKLFF.